This passage covers 10 T cell receptor beta chains from one sample sequenced in a study of shared clonotypes between healthy human individuals. The method was immunoSEQ multiplex PCR; TCRdb's version includes in-frame clones alone and lacks a portion of them. The profile shows roughly 2.5 million clones, around 94% of them singletons. Sequenced material: naive CD4+ T cells sorted from blood. Subset: CD45RA+ positively selected. These receptors originate from a young man in good health.

V usage is TRBV10-3 and J usage is TRBJ2-3, with 13 bases identical to TRBD2. The V gene end was trimmed by 4 bases and the J gene end by 6 bases; junction bases not matched to a gene: 4. Per the germline V gene, CDR1 is ENHRY and CDR2 is SYGVKD. The CDR3 spans 15 residues. CDR3 in amino acids: CAISGTSGRRDTQYF. DNA of the CDR3: TGTGCCATCAGTGGGACTAGCGGGAGAAGGGATACGCAGTATTTT.

J is TRBJ1-5 and V is TRBV6-1; D call uncertain. There are 17 residues in the CDR3. The germline V and J ends were trimmed by 2 bases and 0 bases, with 14 bases remaining between them. From germline, CDR1 is MNHNS and CDR2 SASEGT. The CDR3 reads CASSEPPTSSSNQPQHF. For the CDR3, the DNA is TGTGCCAGCAGTGAACCCCCGACAAGTAGTAGCAATCAGCCCCAGCATTTT.

In this sample, this clone turned up once. This chain uses TRBV15 with TRBJ2-7; TRBD1 agrees at 7 bases. CDR1 is LNHNV, CDR2 YYDKDF, per germline (reference sequence). The CDR3 contains 16 residues. V was pared by 0 bases and J by 0 bases, with 5 bases of the junction left unmatched. The CDR3 DNA follows: TGTGCCACCAGCAGAGATCCGGACAGGCCCTCCTACGAGCAGTACTTC. This translates into CATSRDPDRPSYEQYF.

The rearrangement joins TRBV9 to TRBJ2-1; 8 bases agree with TRBD2. With 3 bases clipped from V and 6 bases from J, the junction kept 11 bases outside the gene matches. The germline V gene encodes CDR1 SGDLS and CDR2 YYNGEE. This CDR3 comprises 16 residues. CDR3 sequence: CASSAVPGLASNEQFF. CDR3 bases: TGTGCCAGCAGCGCCGTCCCTGGACTAGCCTCCAATGAGCAGTTCTTC.

CDR3 sequence (DNA): TGTGCCAGCAGTGGGCCGAAGGGGACAGGGGGGCGCAGTGAGCAGTTCTTC. It translates to CASSGPKGTGGRSEQFF. The chain combines TRBV6-1 with TRBJ2-1, with 11 positions matching TRBD1. Germline V lookup: CDR1 MNHNS, CDR2 SASEGT. This CDR3 comprises 17 residues. With V trimmed by 4 bases and J by 9 bases, 14 bases remained unmatched.

The V gene is TRBV5-1, the J gene TRBJ2-7; 14 nucleotides match TRBD2. Trimming at V came to 7 bases and at J to 3 bases, leaving 12 bases not matched to a gene. The V gene's germline CDR1 is SGHRS and CDR2 YFSETQ. The CDR3 totals 17 residues. The DNA of the CDR3 is TGCGCCAGCTCGGGGACTAGCGGGGGCCTAGGGAACTACGAGCAGTACTTC. Amino acid sequence: CASSGTSGGLGNYEQYF.

This chain uses TRBV6-1 with TRBJ2-3; D may correspond to TRBD1 or TRBD2 (5 bases each). The CDR3 spans 15 residues. The germline gives CDR1 MNHNS, CDR2 SASEGT. The V end lost 1 base, the J end lost 2 bases, and 10 bases lay between the germline ends. This chain's CDR3 is CASSEVGTPTDTQYF. Written as DNA, the CDR3 is TGTGCCAGCAGTGAAGTAGGGACCCCCACAGATACGCAGTATTTT.

The chain carries TRBV18 and TRBJ1-5; D not resolved. The germline V gene encodes CDR1 KGHSH and CDR2 LQKENI. This CDR3 contains 15 residues. The ends were cut back, 0 bases at V and 0 bases at J, with 6 bases in the middle. The CDR3 DNA follows: TGTGCCAGCTCACCACCGTCCTCTAGCAATCAGCCCCAGCATTTT. Translation gives CASSPPSSSNQPQHF.

This chain joins TRBV28 and TRBJ2-3, with 9 bases matching TRBD1. CDR1 is MDHEN, CDR2 SYDVKM, per germline. The CDR3 runs to 19 residues. V was clipped by 5 bases and J by 0 bases; unmatched bases: 15. The CDR3 spells CASSTGGALPTLSTDTQYF. The CDR3, as DNA: TGTGCCAGCAGTACAGGGGGCGCCCTCCCGACCCTTAGCACAGATACGCAGTATTTT.

V gene TRBV7-9 combines with J gene TRBJ2-1, with D possibly matching TRBD1 (5 bases). Trimming took off 0 bases at V and 3 bases at J, with 18 bases between the two ends. Germline CDR1 SEHNR, CDR2 FQNEAQ (reference sequence). The CDR3 is 18 residues long. The CDR3 DNA sequence: TGTGCCAGCAGCTTAGCGTGGGTAGCCGAAGGGGACTACAATGAGCAGTTCTTC. Amino acids: CASSLAWVAEGDYNEQFF.